A selection of T cell receptor beta chains follows, all from one sample in a study of T cell responses to AZD1222 COVID-19 vaccine. Generated by immunoSEQ multiplex PCR, the TCRdb table keeps only in-frame clones and is missing some. Of 100,000 to 150,000 clones listed, about 91% are singletons. The sample in question was peripheral blood, obtained on day 0 of AZD1222 vaccination. These receptors were taken from an adult in good health. CDR3s include the opening cysteine and the closing phenylalanine or tryptophan. D genes are given only for firm matches. Not every row has a clone size; where given, it reads once, few, many or a size class.

TRBV6-5	TRBD2	-	TRBJ2-7	CASSYPTPSGGYEQYF	TGTGCCAGCAGTTACCCCACCCCTAGCGGGGGGTACGAGCAGTACTTC
TRBV7-2	TRBD1	-	TRBJ1-4	CASSPKDRELFF	TGTGCCAGCAGCCCGAAGGACAGGGAATTGTTTTTT
TRBV7-2	TRBD1	-	TRBJ1-1	CASSLRGGARAFF	TGTGCCAGCAGCTTACGAGGGGGCGCGAGAGCTTTCTTT
TRBV10-2	TRBD1	-	TRBJ1-5	CASSEEGATNQPQHF	TGCGCCAGCAGTGAGGAGGGGGCGACCAATCAGCCCCAGCATTTT
TRBV20-1	-	-	TRBJ2-1	CSARRYNEQFF	TGCAGTGCTAGACGCTACAATGAGCAGTTCTTC
TRBV2	-	-	TRBJ1-6	CASSEWTSPLHF	TGTGCCAGCAGTGAATGGACTTCACCCCTCCACTTT
TRBV30	-	once	TRBJ1-2	CAWGPVANYGYTF	TGTGCCTGGGGCCCAGTCGCTAACTATGGCTACACCTTC
TRBV3-1/TRBV3-2	-	-	TRBJ2-7	CASSQGSGFSYEQYF	TGTGCCAGCAGCCAAGGCTCGGGGTTCTCCTACGAGCAGTACTTC
TRBV29-1	-	once	TRBJ1-1	CSVTRTEAFF	TGCAGCGTTACAAGGACTGAAGCTTTCTTT
TRBV19	-	few	TRBJ1-5	CASSKLSNQPQHF	TGTGCCAGTAGCAAACTGAGCAATCAGCCCCAGCATTTT
TRBV5-1	-	-	TRBJ1-1	CASSLEAGTNTEAFF	TGCGCCAGCAGCTTGGAGGCGGGGACGAACACTGAAGCTTTCTTT
TRBV6-5	-	once	TRBJ1-1	CASSYFSNTEAFF	TGTGCCAGCAGTTATTTTTCGAACACTGAAGCTTTCTTT
TRBV9	TRBD2	-	TRBJ2-1	CASSVLADAYNEQFF	TGTGCCAGCAGCGTACTAGCGGATGCCTACAATGAGCAGTTCTTC
TRBV7-6	-	-	TRBJ2-7	CASSPNRDAYEQYF	TGTGCCAGCAGCCCCAACAGGGACGCCTACGAGCAGTACTTC
TRBV9	-	few	TRBJ2-2	CASSVAPPNTGELFF	TGTGCCAGCAGCGTAGCCCCTCCCAACACCGGGGAGCTGTTTTTT
TRBV4-3	TRBD1	few	TRBJ1-3	CASSQGTGRVGNTIYF	TGCGCCAGCAGCCAAGGGACAGGGAGGGTTGGAAACACCATATATTTT
TRBV6-2/TRBV6-3	-	-	TRBJ2-7	CASSFPGKQYF	TGTGCCAGCAGCTTCCCTGGGAAGCAGTACTTC
TRBV27	TRBD2	-	TRBJ2-7	CASTPGLAGLHEQYF	TGTGCCAGCACCCCGGGACTAGCGGGTTTGCACGAGCAGTACTTC
TRBV24-1	-	-	TRBJ2-1	CATSDTREYNEQFF	TGTGCCACCAGTGACACCCGGGAGTACAATGAGCAGTTCTTC
TRBV12-3/TRBV12-4	-	-	TRBJ2-1	CASSLGGYNEQFF	TGTGCCAGCAGTTTAGGTGGCTACAATGAGCAGTTCTTC
TRBV6-2/TRBV6-3	-	-	TRBJ1-2	CASSYRGGYTF	TGTGCCAGCAGTTACCGTGGCGGCTACACCTTC
TRBV3-1/TRBV3-2	-	-	TRBJ1-1	CASSQDPWRGRNTEAFF	TGTGCCAGCAGCCAAGATCCATGGAGGGGAAGAAACACTGAAGCTTTCTTT
TRBV3-1/TRBV3-2	-	-	TRBJ1-1	CASSQGTMNTEAFF	TGTGCCAGCAGCCAAGGGACGATGAACACTGAAGCTTTCTTT
TRBV9	-	-	TRBJ2-7	CASSVGDGPYEQYF	TGTGCCAGCAGCGTGGGGGACGGCCCCTACGAGCAGTACTTC